This T cell receptor (beta chain) was found in a study of cytomegalovirus exposure and HLA in healthy donors. As to this clone: Its specificity is unknown.

13 Jbeta primers and 60 Vbeta primers were used for the PCR. Produced via immunoSEQ multiplex PCR; TCRdb's table is partial and in-frame only. This table holds approximately 92,000 clones, about 70% found once. Study results and limitations: The authors enumerated over 150 TCR beta chains as linked to cytomegalovirus. Rates of TCR association differed by HLA locus in a later analysis, with DRB1 highest and HLA-C lowest. In a later analysis, an Asian-associated ancestry cluster reportedly showed fewer N-insertions than the roughly 690-donor mean.

This TCR derives from a man in his sixties in good health and CMV-seronegative. Sequencing was carried out using PBMCs.

This CDR3 is CSVRMSRGGELFF. The DNA for the CDR3 is TGCAGCGTTCGCATGTCCCGAGGCGGGGAGCTGTTTTTT. The chain uses TRBV29-1 and TRBJ2-2; D is ambiguous. Germline CDR1 and CDR2: SQVTM and ANQGSEA. Trimming stripped 5 bases from V and 7 bases from J, with 14 bases between. The CDR3 length is 13 residues.